The clone carrying this T cell receptor beta chain occurred a few times. This CDR3 spans 13 amino acids. CDR1 WNHNN and CDR2 SYGVQD come from the germline V gene (reference sequence). The germline V and J ends were trimmed by 7 bases and 6 bases, with 16 bases remaining between them. These data belong to a study of blood T cell repertoires in COVID-19. Study overall: The United States, Italy and Spain were the sources of the acute and convalescent COVID-19 samples. Sample material is recorded as cDNA or gDNA derived from T cells, B-cell-depleted T cells, or PBMCs.

Authors' methods: How many nucleated cells were present was estimated from reference gene primer amplification. Produced via immunoSEQ multiplex PCR; TCRdb's table is partial and in-frame only. V and J calls and clone size come straight from that table; D and trimming were deduced from the DNA. The top ten clones hold 1.5% to 1.7% of a sample with 350,000 to 450,000 clones, 70% to 90% of them seen once. This receptor was obtained from a woman aged 40-49 years with COVID-19, enrolled during active disease. Sequencing was performed on peripheral blood. The J gene is TRBJ2-7, the V gene TRBV10-1, with a tentative D call TRBD2 (6 bases). Written as DNA, the CDR3 is TGCGCCAGCACGGGAGACGTCCCTGGCGAGCAGTACTTC. This translates into CASTGDVPGEQYF.